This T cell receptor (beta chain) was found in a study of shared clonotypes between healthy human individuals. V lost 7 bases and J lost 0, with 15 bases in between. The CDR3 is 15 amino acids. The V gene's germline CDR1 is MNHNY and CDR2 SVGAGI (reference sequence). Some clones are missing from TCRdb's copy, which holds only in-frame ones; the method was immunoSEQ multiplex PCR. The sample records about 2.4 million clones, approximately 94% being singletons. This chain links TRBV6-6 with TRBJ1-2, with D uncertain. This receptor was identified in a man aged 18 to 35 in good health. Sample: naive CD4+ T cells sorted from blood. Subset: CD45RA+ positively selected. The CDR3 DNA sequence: TGTGCCAGCAATGTGGAGGGTGTCACTAACTATGGCTACACCTTC. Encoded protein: CASNVEGVTNYGYTF.